This entry describes one T cell receptor beta chain. These data come from a study of blood T cell repertoires in COVID-19. Study-wide context: The samples span acute and convalescent COVID-19 from the United States, Italy and Spain. PBMCs, B-cell-depleted T cells, or T cells were the source of the cDNA or gDNA that made up the material.

The length of the CDR3 is 14 residues. The germline CDR1 and CDR2 sequences are MNHEY and SVGAGI. The trim removed 2 bases at V and 7 bases at J, leaving 5 bases unmatched. As originally analysed: Quantification of nucleated cells was approximated via reference gene primer amplification. Some clones are missing from TCRdb's copy, which holds only in-frame ones; the method was immunoSEQ multiplex PCR. D and trimming come from the DNA, and the V and J calls and clone size come from that table. Of 200,000 to 250,000 clones in the sample, less than 85% were seen once. V gene TRBV6-5 combines with J gene TRBJ2-1, with 7 bases fitting TRBD2. Sequencing was carried out using peripheral blood. The TCR originated in a woman older than 75 with acute or convalescent COVID-19. CDR3 bases: TGTGCCAGCAGTTACACGGCGGGGGAAAATGAGCAGTTCTTC. Amino acids: CASSYTAGENEQFF.